This T cell receptor beta chain was sequenced in a study of blood T cell repertoires in COVID-19. Cohort assignment relied on participant-reported clinical history. V lost 1 base and J 5 bases, leaving 9 bases between the germline ends. The CDR3 is 13 residues long. CDR1 MNHNS and CDR2 SASEGT come from the germline V gene. In the source study's methods: The assay estimated nucleated cells by amplifying reference gene primers. Generated by immunoSEQ multiplex PCR, the TCRdb table keeps only in-frame clones and is missing some. V, J and clone size reflect that table, while D and trimming were determined from the DNA. The table lists roughly 170,000 clones, roughly four fifths of them singletons.

Sequenced input: PBMCs or T cells enriched from blood (not recorded which). This chain uses TRBV6-1 with TRBJ2-7, with a weak D call TRBD1 (5 bases). This clonotype was obtained from a man aged 45-60 years who had recovered from COVID-19. The CDR3 sequence is CASSEGGRDEQYF. As DNA, the CDR3 is TGTGCCAGCAGTGAAGGGGGCCGGGACGAGCAGTACTTC.